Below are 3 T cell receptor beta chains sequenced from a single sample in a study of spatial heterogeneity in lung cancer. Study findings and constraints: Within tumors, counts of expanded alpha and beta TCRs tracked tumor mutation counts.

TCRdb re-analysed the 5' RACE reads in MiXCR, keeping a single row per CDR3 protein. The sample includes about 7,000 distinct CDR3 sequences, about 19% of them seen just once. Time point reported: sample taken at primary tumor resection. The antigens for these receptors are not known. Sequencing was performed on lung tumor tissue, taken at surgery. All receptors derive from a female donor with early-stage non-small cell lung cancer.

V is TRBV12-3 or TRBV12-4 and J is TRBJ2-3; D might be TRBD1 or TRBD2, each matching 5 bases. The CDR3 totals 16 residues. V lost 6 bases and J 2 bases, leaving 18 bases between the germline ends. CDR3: CASSLIPGRYTDTQYF. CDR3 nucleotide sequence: TGTGCCAGCAGCTTAATTCCGGGACGGTACACAGATACGCAGTATTTT.

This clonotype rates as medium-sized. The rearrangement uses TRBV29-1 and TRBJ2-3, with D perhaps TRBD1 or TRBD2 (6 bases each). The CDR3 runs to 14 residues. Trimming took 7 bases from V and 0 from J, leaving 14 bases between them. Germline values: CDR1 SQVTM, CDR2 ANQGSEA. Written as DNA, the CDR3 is TGCAGCGCCAATGGGGGGACAAGCACAGATACGCAGTATTTT. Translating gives CSANGGTSTDTQYF.

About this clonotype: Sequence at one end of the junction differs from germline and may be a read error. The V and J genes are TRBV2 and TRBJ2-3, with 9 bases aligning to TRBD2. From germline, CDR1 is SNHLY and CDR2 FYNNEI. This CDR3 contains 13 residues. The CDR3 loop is CAGSEIAGVTQYF. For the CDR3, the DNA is TGTGCCGGCAGTGAAATAGCGGGGGTTACGCAGTATTTT.